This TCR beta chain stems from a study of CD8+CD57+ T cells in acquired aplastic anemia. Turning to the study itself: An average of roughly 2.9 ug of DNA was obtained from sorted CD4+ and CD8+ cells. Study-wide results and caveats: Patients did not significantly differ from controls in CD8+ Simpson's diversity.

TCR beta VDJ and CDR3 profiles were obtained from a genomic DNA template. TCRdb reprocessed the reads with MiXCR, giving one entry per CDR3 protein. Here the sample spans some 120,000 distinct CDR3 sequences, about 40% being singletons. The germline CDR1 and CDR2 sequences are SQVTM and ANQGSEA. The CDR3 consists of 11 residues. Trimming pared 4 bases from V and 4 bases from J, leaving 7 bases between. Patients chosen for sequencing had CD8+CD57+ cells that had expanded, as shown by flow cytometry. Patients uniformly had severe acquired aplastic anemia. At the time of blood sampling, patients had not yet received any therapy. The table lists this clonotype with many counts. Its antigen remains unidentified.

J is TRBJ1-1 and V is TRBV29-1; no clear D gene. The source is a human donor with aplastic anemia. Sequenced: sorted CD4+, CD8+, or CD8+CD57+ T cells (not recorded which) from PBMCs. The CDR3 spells CSVVRFTEAFF. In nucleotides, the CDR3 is TGCAGCGTTGTTAGATTCACTGAAGCTTTCTTT.